Below are 12 T cell receptor beta chains sequenced from a single sample in a study of shared clonotypes between healthy human individuals. Produced via immunoSEQ multiplex PCR; TCRdb's table is partial and in-frame only. The sample shows roughly 2.2 million clones, more than 85% of them seen only once. Sequencing was performed on naive CD4+ T cells from PBMCs. Subset here: CD45RA+ positively selected. These receptors originate from a man younger than 35 in good health. Some clones in this sample may be carry-over from other donors' samples.

The V call is TRBV19, the J call TRBJ1-4; 7 bases map to TRBD1. In germline, CDR1 is LNHDA, CDR2 SQIVND (reference sequence). Trimming cost V 4 bases and J 3 bases; bases outside gene matches: 5. The CDR3 has 15 amino acids. The CDR3 protein is CASSSRDSPNEKLFF. CDR3 in DNA: TGTGCCAGTAGTAGCCGGGACAGCCCTAATGAAAAACTGTTTTTT.

V and J are TRBV5-4 and TRBJ2-2; 10 nucleotides match TRBD2. V lost 3 bases and J lost 7; bases outside the gene matches: 6. The CDR3 runs 15 residues. Germline V gives CDR1 SGHNT, CDR2 YYREEE (reference sequence). The chain's CDR3 is CASSSVGTSVGELFF. CDR3 in DNA: TGTGCCAGCAGCTCAGTCGGGACTAGCGTCGGGGAGCTGTTTTTT.

Details on this clone: Additional DNA sequences in this sample encode the identical CDR3. The chain combines TRBV5-1 with TRBJ1-4; possibly TRBD1 for D (5 bases). Trimming removed 7 bases from V and 4 bases from J, with 11 bases in between. The CDR3 sequence is 13 residues long. In germline, CDR1 is SGHRS, CDR2 YFSETQ. The CDR3: CASSRGDNEKLFF. Written as DNA, the CDR3 is TGCGCCAGCTCTCGGGGGGATAATGAAAAACTGTTTTTT.

J is TRBJ2-1 and V is TRBV7-9, with 8 bases fitting TRBD2. After removal of 0 bases from V and 7 bases from J, the junction contained 8 bases not matched to a gene. This CDR3 is built from 16 residues. Germline CDR1 is SEHNR and CDR2 is FQNEAQ (reference sequence). CDR3 nucleotides: TGTGCCAGCAGCTTAGCGTGGAATAGCGGGGCTAATGAGCAGTTCTTC. This encodes CASSLAWNSGANEQFF.

V usage is TRBV18 and J usage is TRBJ2-1, with 14 bases fitting TRBD2. Unmatched junction bases numbered 4, after V lost 3 bases and J lost 9 bases. The CDR3 has 15 amino acids. The germline V gene encodes CDR1 KGHSH and CDR2 LQKENI. Written as DNA, the CDR3 is TGTGCCAGCTCACCGACTAGCGGGAGGGCTGGTGAGCAGTTCTTC. This codes for CASSPTSGRAGEQFF.

Only one count was recorded for this clone. V is TRBV7-3 and J is TRBJ2-3; 10 bases map to TRBD2. In germline, CDR1 is SGHTA, CDR2 FQGTGA. This CDR3 has 14 residues. The ends lost 5 bases at V and 4 bases at J; junction bases unmatched: 3. CDR3: CASSRGTSADTQYF. The CDR3 nucleotides read TGTGCCAGCAGCCGCGGGACTAGCGCAGATACGCAGTATTTT.

This clone was detected only once. This chain joins TRBV5-1 and TRBJ2-1; possible D gene TRBD2, 6 bases. Trimming removed 2 bases from V and 5 bases from J, with 17 bases in between. The CDR3 length is 16 residues. Germline-derived CDR1 and CDR2 are SGHRS and YFSETQ. CDR3 DNA: TGCGCCAGCAGCTTCGCCGGGACTCCCTTGAACAATGAGCAGTTCTTC. It specifies CASSFAGTPLNNEQFF.

CDR3 sequence (DNA): TGCGCCAGCAGCCGCGGAGGCCAAGGGGACGAGCAGTACTTC. Its protein is CASSRGGQGDEQYF. The rearrangement uses TRBV5-1 and TRBJ2-7; perhaps D is TRBD1 or TRBD2 (5 bases each). CDR3 size: 14 residues. Germline CDR1 is SGHRS and CDR2 is YFSETQ. V shed 4 bases and J shed 5 bases, with 16 bases lying between them.

In DNA form, the CDR3 reads TGTGCCAGCAGTTCTAGAGGACGGTCTAACTATGGCTACACCTTC. Amino acids: CASSSRGRSNYGYTF. The chain carries TRBV6-5 and TRBJ1-2; D is uncertain. V dropped 4 bases and J dropped 0 bases, with 12 bases sitting between them. CDR3 size: 15 residues. CDR1 is MNHEY, CDR2 SVGAGI, per germline.

V gene TRBV9 combines with J gene TRBJ2-3; 10 nucleotides align to TRBD2. J gave up 4 bases and V 6 bases, and 11 bases lay outside the gene matches. Per the germline V gene, CDR1 is SGDLS and CDR2 is YYNGEE. The CDR3 is 16 residues long. For the CDR3, the DNA is TGTGCCAGCACCCCTGGGAGCGGGAGGGAGGCAGATACGCAGTATTTT. Its translation is CASTPGSGREADTQYF.

The chain recombines TRBV7-6 with TRBJ1-3; D is unclear. The length of the CDR3 is 14 residues. Per the germline V gene, CDR1 is SGHVS and CDR2 is FNYEAQ. Deletions cut 3 bases from V and 4 bases from J, with 10 bases between. The CDR3: CASSFRDSGNTIYF. CDR3 sequence (DNA): TGTGCCAGCAGCTTCCGGGATTCGGGAAACACCATATATTTT.

V usage is TRBV7-8 and J usage is TRBJ1-2; D uncertain. Germline V gene data show CDR1 as SGHVS and CDR2 as FQNEAQ. The CDR3 loop spans 12 amino acids. The V and J ends lost 1 base and 8 bases respectively, with 8 bases between them. The CDR3 DNA sequence: TGTGCCAGCAGCTTAGTGCAAGGCGGCTACACCTTC. This encodes CASSLVQGGYTF.